This T cell receptor (beta chain) stems from a study of T cell responses to AZD1222 COVID-19 vaccine. Points from the study as a whole: Among vaccine-associated CD4 TCRs, coverage spanned spike, with dominance at 160-218 and 743-854.

The repertoire was sequenced with immunoSEQ multiplex PCR; TCRdb's copy has only in-frame clones and lacks some. The data contain around 87,000 clones, approximately 91% of them singletons. V was pared by 2 bases and J by 4 bases, with 9 bases of the junction left unmatched. The length of the CDR3 is 16 residues. Germline-derived CDR1 and CDR2 are KGHSH and LQKENI. With regard to this clone: The antigen remains undetermined.

This chain connects TRBV18 to TRBJ2-3; 7 nucleotides agree with TRBD1. This sequence originates from an adult in good health. This sample comprised peripheral blood, obtained on day 0 of AZD1222 vaccination. The CDR3 region has the DNA TGTGCCAGCTCACCATTGGCAGGGGGATCTGCAGATACGCAGTATTTT. It encodes CASSPLAGGSADTQYF.